Listed below are T cell receptor beta chains from one sample, sequenced in a study of blood T cell repertoires in COVID-19. Generated by immunoSEQ multiplex PCR, the TCRdb table keeps only in-frame clones and is missing some. Among 150,000 to 200,000 clones, around four fifths were seen once, and the ten largest hold 17%. Input material: PBMCs or T cells enriched from blood (not recorded which). These receptors were obtained from a woman between 50 and 59 years old who had recovered from COVID-19. Each CDR3 is given with its conserved first and last residue. Each record gives: D gene, clone size, V gene, J gene, CDR3 protein, CDR3 DNA. A D gene is named only where the DNA matches it firmly. A clone size is listed for some rows: how often the clone was seen (once, few, many), or a class if it is expanded.

TRBD2	NA	TRBV7-2	TRBJ2-7	CASRPGLAGVGEQYF	TGTGCCAGCAGACCTGGACTAGCGGGAGTGGGGGAGCAGTACTTC
NA	NA	TRBV10-3	TRBJ2-7	CAISDTSSSYEQYF	TGTGCCATCTCCGACACTTCAAGCTCCTACGAGCAGTACTTC
NA	NA	TRBV5-1	TRBJ1-2	CASSLGQDYGYTF	TGCGCCAGCAGCTTGGGGCAGGACTATGGCTACACCTTC
TRBD1	many	TRBV28	TRBJ1-5	CASSLVGTEGQPQHF	TGTGCCAGCAGCTTAGTAGGGACAGAAGGTCAGCCCCAGCATTTT
NA	few	TRBV24-1	TRBJ2-7	CATTRQPYEQYF	TGTGCCACCACGCGACAGCCCTACGAGCAGTACTTC
NA	once	TRBV27	TRBJ2-1	CASSLGWGGSYNEQFF	TGTGCCAGCAGTTTAGGATGGGGCGGCTCCTACAATGAGCAGTTCTTC
NA	NA	TRBV9	TRBJ2-2	CASSVDSLPGELFF	TGTGCCAGCAGCGTAGACAGCCTTCCCGGGGAGCTGTTTTTT
NA	NA	TRBV27	TRBJ1-2	CASSPATGNSYGYTF	TGTGCCAGCAGTCCCGCGACAGGAAATAGCTATGGCTACACCTTC
TRBD1	NA	TRBV15	TRBJ1-5	CATSRDRTGEPQHF	TGTGCCACCAGCAGAGATCGGACAGGGGAGCCCCAGCATTTT
TRBD1	NA	TRBV30	TRBJ1-1	CAWRDPGTGWTEAFF	TGTGCCTGGAGGGACCCCGGGACAGGATGGACTGAAGCTTTCTTT
TRBD2	NA	TRBV5-6	TRBJ2-5	CASSAREGETQYF	TGTGCCAGCAGCGCCCGGGAGGGAGAGACCCAGTACTTC
NA	NA	TRBV18	TRBJ2-5	CASSLQDQETQYF	TGTGCCAGCTCACTTCAGGACCAAGAGACCCAGTACTTC
TRBD1	few	TRBV11-2	TRBJ1-1	CASSAWTGGNTEAFF	TGTGCCAGCAGCGCATGGACAGGGGGTAACACTGAAGCTTTCTTT
NA	NA	TRBV2	TRBJ1-6	CASSPGDGSPLHF	TGTGCCAGCAGCCCAGGGGATGGCTCACCCCTCCACTTT
NA	NA	TRBV12-3/TRBV12-4	TRBJ1-2	CASSSGQGYGYTF	TGTGCCAGCAGTTCAGGGCAGGGCTATGGCTACACCTTC
TRBD1	NA	TRBV30	TRBJ2-1	CAWHLGTGAREQFF	TGTGCCTGGCATCTCGGGACAGGGGCGCGGGAGCAGTTCTTC
NA	NA	TRBV3-1/TRBV3-2	TRBJ1-6	CASRDGRGNSPLHF	TGTGCCAGCAGGGACGGCAGGGGAAATTCACCCCTCCACTTT
TRBD1	NA	TRBV19	TRBJ1-4	CASSPSPGQGVEKLFF	TGTGCCAGTAGTCCATCTCCGGGACAGGGGGTTGAAAAACTGTTTTTT
NA	NA	TRBV6-5	TRBJ2-7	CASSSPSVSYEQYF	TGTGCCAGCAGTTCTCCCAGCGTCTCCTACGAGCAGTACTTC
NA	NA	TRBV15	TRBJ2-2	CATSRAGSGILTGELFF	TGTGCCACCAGCAGAGCTGGGTCAGGTATACTGACCGGGGAGCTGTTTTTT